A selection of T cell receptor beta chains follows, all from one sample in a study of blood T cell repertoires in COVID-19. TCRdb's table, derived via immunoSEQ multiplex PCR, lists solely in-frame clones and lacks some. Found here are 250,000 to 350,000 clones, around 90% of them singletons; the top ten hold approximately 2.2%. Sequenced input: peripheral blood. These receptors were obtained from a man between 18 and 29 years old with active or convalescent COVID-19. The CDR3 runs from the conserved cysteine through the conserved F or W.

TRBV7-3,CASSLGGSRDEQYF
TRBV28,CASSFGSYGYTF
TRBV19,CASSFSSGLPYEQYF
TRBV7-6,CASSLVTSGSSLEQFF
TRBV27,CASSASEGGDTQYF
TRBV19,CASSSTGSSYNEQFF
TRBV27,CASKRRSNQPQHF
TRBV14,CASSHAGTAYYEQYF
TRBV10-3,CAISEGGRSVF
TRBV5-1,CASSPEDYTYEQYF
TRBV11-2,CASSLGGQGRNYGYTF
TRBV20-1,CSASTSGFTDTQYF
TRBV7-5,CARSLARDLNTEAFF
TRBV7-2,CASSLDRASYEQYF
TRBV18,CASSPPAGLASEQYF
TRBV5-6,CASSLEGRNEQYF
TRBV12-3/TRBV12-4,CASSFQSYVEAFF
TRBV27,CASSWGGTETQYF
TRBV6-6,CASSPRRNEKLFF
TRBV2,CASSESPAGGRDTQYF
TRBV6-5,CASTPSGDTDTQYF
TRBV19,CASSVLSGARLAQFF
TRBV28,CASSFSRAQYF
TRBV7-9,CASVLGGQETQYF
TRBV6-5,CASSLSGGSYGYTF
TRBV3-1/TRBV3-2,CASSAGRGSYGYTF
TRBV7-9,CASSKLADITGELFF
TRBV13,CASSTRATGEADTQYF
TRBV7-3,CASSFGGPGNEQFF
TRBV7-9,CASSPRLSNEQFF
TRBV7-2,CASSLEAVRETQYF
TRBV5-1,CASKMKLGGGNTGELFF
TRBV12-3/TRBV12-4,CASSQGASPLHF
TRBV6-1,CASSEGQGNTEAFF
TRBV18,CASSPRGGGKQFF
TRBV25-1,CASDGDQETQYF
TRBV6-2/TRBV6-3,CASSYSSWTGRDEQFF
TRBV4-1,CASSQGAGGNEQYF
TRBV28,CASRPPGVNEKLFF
TRBV7-2,CASSFAGGTEAFF
TRBV4-3,CASSQGATGETQYF
TRBV29-1,CSVGPGLQTDTQYF
TRBV11-2,CASSLEIPGLTDTQYF
TRBV5-4,CASSLVFVGQPYEQYF